The TCR beta chain described here comes from a study of tumor-infiltrating lymphocytes in primary liver carcinoma. Study-level findings and limits: When set against blood, tumors had a significantly higher top-250-clone fraction (p = 0.039). Top clones occupying all five tumor regions numbered only about 7-24%.

V dropped 1 base and J dropped 16 bases, with 26 bases sitting between them. The CDR3 runs to 16 residues. Germline values: CDR1 LGHNA, CDR2 YNFKEQ. Co-extraction of both nucleic acids (RNA and DNA) used about 20-34 mg of unsorted bulk tissue. Every tumor contributed samples taken at five separate regions. A primer matching the constant region was used to make TCR beta cDNA from around 550 ng of total RNA. Sequencing libraries for TCR beta derived from three nested multiplex PCR rounds that used slightly modified ARM-PCR. Two initial PCR rounds of ten to eleven cycles each paired TRBV1-TRBV30 forward primers with a C-beta reverse primer. TCRdb re-analysed the multiplex PCR reads in MiXCR, keeping a single row per CDR3 protein. The table has tens of thousands of distinct CDR3 sequences, approximately 70% seen once. Points on this clonotype: Its antigen is still unknown.

The chain is built from TRBV4-2 and TRBJ2-1; D gene uncertain. Specimen: liver tumor tissue from sampling region 1. The subset was: tumor region T1, superior pole. This receptor was identified in a man aged 35-49 years with primary liver carcinoma and hepatitis B virus infection. The DNA for the CDR3 is TGTGCCAGCAGCCAAGGAAGGCGTGCCATCGGTAATGAGTACTTCTTC. Translating gives CASSQGRRAIGNEYFF.